This TCR beta chain stems from a study of T-cell reconstitution after alpha-beta-depleted transplantation in children. General study results and limits: Alpha-beta T cells about two months after transplant reportedly derived from several hundred expanded graft clones. Newly made T cells mostly supplied T-cell counts and diversity one year after transplant.

This clonotype was detected a few times. Its antigen is undetermined. Unique molecular identifiers were incorporated into the prepared TCRbeta library. One entry per CDR3 protein results from TCRdb running MiXCR on the PCR reads. Found here are some 200,000 distinct CDR3 sequences, roughly 6.3% of them singletons; the top ten hold about 4.4%. This CDR3 is 14 amino acids long. The V gene's germline CDR1 is SGHVS and CDR2 FQNEAQ. V was clipped by 4 bases and J by 10 bases, with 14 bases between them. The TCR comes from a girl under three years old with combined immunodeficiency, due to receive a stem cell transplant. The V and J genes are TRBV7-8 and TRBJ1-6; no reliable D call. Specimen: PBMCs, collected before TCRalphabeta/CD19-depleted stem cell transplant. CDR3 DNA: TGTGCCAGCAGCTCCGGACTGGTTCGGTCACCCCTCCACTTT. Its protein product is CASSSGLVRSPLHF.